This paragraph covers one T cell receptor beta chain sequence. This sample stems from a study of OX40 agonist ivuxolimab in advanced cancers. Whole-study context: Administration of intravenous ivuxolimab to patients occurred every 2 weeks at 0.01 to 10 mg/kg. The diagnoses of dose-escalation patients were hepatocellular carcinoma, melanoma, renal cell or head and neck cancer.

CDR3 length equals 13 residues. Unmatched junction bases numbered 7, after V lost 2 bases and J lost 11 bases. Germline values: CDR1 LGHNA, CDR2 YSLEER. Generated by immunoSEQ multiplex PCR, the TCRdb table keeps only in-frame clones and is missing some. The sample carries under 100,000 clones, 89% recorded once. The TCR sequence derives from an adult with an advanced solid tumor such as melanoma, head and neck, liver or kidney cancer. The rearrangement joins TRBV4-3 to TRBJ1-1; TRBD1 matches at 8 bases. Sequences were derived from CD4+ or CD8+ T cells sorted from blood, sampled in a trial of the OX40 agonist ivuxolimab. CDR3 nucleotides: TGCGCCAGCAGCCAAAACAGGGGGGAAGTTGCTTTCTTT. Residues: CASSQNRGEVAFF.